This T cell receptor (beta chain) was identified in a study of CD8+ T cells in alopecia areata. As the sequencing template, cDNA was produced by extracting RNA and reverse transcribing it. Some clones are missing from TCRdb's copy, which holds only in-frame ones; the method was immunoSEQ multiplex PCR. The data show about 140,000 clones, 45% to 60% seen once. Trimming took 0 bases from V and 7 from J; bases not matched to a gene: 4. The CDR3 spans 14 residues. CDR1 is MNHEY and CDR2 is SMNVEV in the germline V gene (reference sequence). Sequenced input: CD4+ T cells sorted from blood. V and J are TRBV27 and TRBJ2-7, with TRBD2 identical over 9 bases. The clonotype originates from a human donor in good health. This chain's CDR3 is CASSLSSGGKEQYF. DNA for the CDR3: TGTGCCAGCAGTTTATCGAGCGGGGGGAAAGAGCAGTACTTC.